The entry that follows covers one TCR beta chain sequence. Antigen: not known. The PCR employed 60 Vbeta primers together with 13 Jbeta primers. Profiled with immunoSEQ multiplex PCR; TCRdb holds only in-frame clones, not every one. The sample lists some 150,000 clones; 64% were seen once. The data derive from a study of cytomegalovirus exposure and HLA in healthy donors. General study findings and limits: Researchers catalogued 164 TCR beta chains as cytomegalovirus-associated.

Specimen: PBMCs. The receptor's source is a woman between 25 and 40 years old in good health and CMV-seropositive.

This CDR3 reads CASSLTGSTEAFF. CDR3 nucleotides: TGTGCCAGCAGCTTAACAGGGTCCACTGAAGCTTTCTTT. The chain employs TRBV7-6 and TRBJ1-1; perhaps TRBD1 as D (6 bases). The CDR3 extends over 13 amino acids. Trimming took off 2 bases at V and 4 bases at J, with 8 bases between the two ends. Germline-derived CDR1 and CDR2 are SGHVS and FNYEAQ.